The clone carrying this T cell receptor beta chain was observed a handful of times. The antigen is undetermined. After removal of 0 bases from V and 7 bases from J, the junction contained 10 bases not matched to a gene. This CDR3 is 16 amino acids long. The V gene's germline CDR1 is DFQATT and CDR2 SNEGSKA (reference sequence). Each TCR beta cDNA library carried unique molecular identifiers. MiXCR, run by TCRdb on the PCR reads, gives a single entry per CDR3 protein. The sample lists approximately 460,000 distinct CDR3 sequences, under 55% occurring once. The data stem from a study of post-analysis software for immune sequencing data. Whole-study results and caveats: Among multiple sclerosis patients, normalized Chao1 diversity was significantly below that of controls. With TRBV5-6, TRBV5-1 and TRBV20-1 included, five TRBV segments were more frequent in patients than in controls.

What was sequenced was blood. The rearrangement uses TRBV20-1 and TRBJ2-7, with 12 bases fitting TRBD2. This TCR derives from a girl aged 10-17 years with multiple sclerosis. The CDR3 protein is CSARDRALAGGGEQYF. As DNA, the CDR3 is TGCAGTGCTAGAGACCGGGCACTAGCGGGAGGTGGGGAGCAGTACTTC.